This TCR beta chain was observed in a study of shared clonotypes between healthy human individuals. Clones were read by immunoSEQ multiplex PCR, and TCRdb kept only the in-frame ones, dropping some. This repertoire shows some 2 million clones, just under 95% found once; its top ten account for 0.95% to 1.5%. The CDR3 loop spans 13 amino acids. The junction had 4 bases not matched to a gene; V was cut back by 7 bases and J by 2 bases. Germline V gene sequence: CDR1 SQVTM, CDR2 ANQGSEA. Terminally differentiated effector memory CD45RA+ cells were left out of the naive CD8 fraction, which was CD45RO-negative and positively selected for CCR7.

The chain recombines TRBV29-1 with TRBJ2-1; TRBD1 matches 8 bases. This clonotype was obtained from a man in his late teens or twenties in good health. The sequenced sample was naive CD8+ T cells sorted from blood. This CDR3 is CSASDRAYNEQFF. CDR3 nucleotide sequence: TGCAGCGCTTCGGACAGGGCCTACAATGAGCAGTTCTTC.